Sequencing of this T cell receptor beta chain was carried out in a study of T cells in Graves' hyperthyroidism and ophthalmopathy. Turning to the study itself: Any treatment followed the collection of peripheral blood at initial diagnosis. Findings and limits, study-wide: Blood also contained most expanded thyroid clonotypes above 0.001.

Individuals with ophthalmopathy presented a Clinical Activity Score of at least 3, a NOSPECS grade of at least 4 and a duration under 3 months. On the basis of clinical symptoms, serum thyroxine and TRAb, thyroid ultrasound and orbital computed tomography, diagnoses were made. Amplified TCR beta CDR3 regions came from RNA transcripts. The HTBI primer set served for first-round RT-PCR of the TCR CDR3. TCRdb fed the multiplex PCR reads into MiXCR, producing one record per CDR3 protein. In the table there are 500,000 to 750,000 distinct CDR3 sequences, about 14% of which are singletons. With respect to this clonotype: No antigen is known for it.

V shed 0 bases and J shed 6 bases, with 20 bases lying between them. The CDR3 loop spans 18 amino acids. Per the germline V gene, CDR1 is MNHEY and CDR2 is SVGEGT. The source material was blood. The rearrangement uses TRBV6-2 or TRBV6-3 and TRBJ2-2, with D perhaps being TRBD1 or TRBD2 (6 bases each). The receptor's source is a woman between 18 and 30 years old with Graves' ophthalmopathy. The CDR3 loop is CASSYSLDRHTGAGELFF. The CDR3 region has the DNA TGTGCCAGCAGTTACTCTCTGGACAGACATACGGGGGCCGGGGAGCTGTTTTTT.